These T cell receptor beta chains were read from a single sample in a study of shared clonotypes between healthy human individuals. TCRdb's copy holds only in-frame clones and misses some; the assay was immunoSEQ multiplex PCR. This table has roughly 640,000 clones, more than 95% appearing once. Material: naive CD4+ T cells sorted from blood. These receptors were obtained from a woman in her thirties in good health. CDR3s include the opening cysteine and the closing phenylalanine or tryptophan.

J: TRBJ2-2; V: TRBV14; CDR3: CASSSTFGELFF
J: TRBJ1-1; V: TRBV5-1; CDR3: CASSWTANTEAFF
J: TRBJ1-5; V: TRBV6-6; CDR3: CASSRQGYQPQHF
J: TRBJ2-7; V: TRBV28; CDR3: CASGDANSYEQYF
J: TRBJ2-7; V: TRBV28; CDR3: CASSTRQFSYEQYF
J: TRBJ1-1; V: TRBV7-6; CDR3: CASSLSSDTEAFF
J: TRBJ2-1; V: TRBV5-1; CDR3: CASSLSEREANEQFF
J: TRBJ1-2; V: TRBV7-9; CDR3: CASSSPEKERQNGYTF
J: TRBJ2-5; V: TRBV4-2; CDR3: CASSQADTRGGGETQYF
J: TRBJ2-3; V: TRBV20-1; CDR3: CSAGWPDTQYF
J: TRBJ1-2; V: TRBV7-9; CDR3: CASSGDSFYGYTF
J: TRBJ2-2; V: TRBV6-5; CDR3: CASKEGGNTGELFF
J: TRBJ1-4; V: TRBV11-2; CDR3: CASSLDLGAGEKLFF
J: NA; V: TRBV6-5; CDR3: CASSYATGTYEQYF
J: TRBJ2-1; V: TRBV27; CDR3: CANARTSGRVCNEQFF
J: TRBJ2-1; V: TRBV6-5; CDR3: CASSYSRRSGRPETFF
J: TRBJ2-7; V: TRBV7-9; CDR3: CASSSTALAQILF
J: TRBJ2-1; V: TRBV19; CDR3: CASSIIGLAGDEQFF
J: TRBJ1-2; V: TRBV19; CDR3: CASSIDRNYGYTF
J: TRBJ2-1; V: TRBV4-2; CDR3: CASSPGLAGPSSYNEQFF
J: TRBJ1-2; V: TRBV28; CDR3: CASSSTGRGDGYTF
J: TRBJ1-1; V: TRBV6-5; CDR3: CASRVRSRTEAFF
J: TRBJ2-7; V: TRBV5-1; CDR3: CASSLEPGQGSYEQYF
J: TRBJ2-5; V: TRBV6-1; CDR3: CASSRGSYQETQYF
J: TRBJ2-7; V: TRBV4-1; CDR3: CASRAGGDASYEQYF
J: TRBJ2-3; V: TRBV2; CDR3: CASCVSGTVTDTQYF
J: TRBJ2-7; V: TRBV2; CDR3: CASRGLRDTISYEQYF
J: TRBJ1-1; V: TRBV28; CDR3: CASSPYQTGGTEAFF
J: TRBJ2-3; V: TRBV9; CDR3: CASSGMGLVGTDTQYF
J: NA; V: TRBV5-1; CDR3: CASSFWTGLADPYEQYF
J: TRBJ2-5; V: TRBV5-8; CDR3: CASSLGQGSWAQYF
J: TRBJ2-1; V: TRBV29-1; CDR3: CSVRTTGNNEQFF
J: TRBJ1-5; V: TRBV18; CDR3: CASSPETGGGNQPQHF
J: TRBJ2-1; V: TRBV29-1; CDR3: CSAVKGVEASGRPHNDNEQFF
J: TRBJ2-2; V: TRBV13; CDR3: CASSELAGDTGELFF
J: TRBJ2-3; V: TRBV5-1; CDR3: CASSLAGLAGHTQYF
J: TRBJ2-1; V: TRBV15; CDR3: CATSRLSAGGEQFF
J: TRBJ2-6; V: TRBV28; CDR3: CASSSTGRLGANVLTF
J: TRBJ2-2; V: TRBV11-2; CDR3: CASSLVLGSGELFF
J: TRBJ2-7; V: TRBV15; CDR3: CATSRDPSWGQYF
J: TRBJ2-7; V: TRBV11-2; CDR3: CASSPDLSSYEQYF
J: TRBJ1-1; V: TRBV19; CDR3: CASKDRAAFF
J: TRBJ1-4; V: TRBV27; CDR3: CASSQLTNEKLFF
J: TRBJ2-2; V: TRBV23-1; CDR3: CASSQSHNLGAGELFF
J: TRBJ2-2; V: TRBV5-1; CDR3: CASSRGETGELFF
J: TRBJ1-3; V: TRBV9; CDR3: CASSASDGGNTIYF
J: TRBJ2-3; V: TRBV5-1; CDR3: CASRRRSESTDTQYF
J: TRBJ2-7; V: TRBV18; CDR3: CASSPGTLSYEQYF
J: TRBJ2-1; V: TRBV6-1; CDR3: CASRTGGTVIEQFF
J: TRBJ2-3; V: TRBV5-4; CDR3: CASSREADTQYF